One sample yielded the 18 T cell receptor beta chains listed below, sequenced in a study of patients and donors after allogeneic stem cell transplantation. TCRdb redid the calling of the RT-PCR reads with MiXCR, one entry per CDR3 protein. The profile shows 900,000 to 1,000,000 distinct CDR3 sequences, roughly 18% of them singletons. The sequenced material came from blood, either unsorted or a sorted T cell fraction (not recorded which). These receptors came from a human donor who was either an allogeneic HSCT recipient or a stem cell or donor lymphocyte infusion donor (not recorded which). It is not recorded whose cells these are; they may come from a transplant donor.

The chain employs TRBV5-5 and TRBJ2-2; 7 bases are shared with TRBD2. The CDR3 spans 13 residues. Germline CDR1 and CDR2: SGHKS and YYEKEE (reference sequence). The J segment lost 6 bases and the V segment lost 5 bases, leaving 4 bases of the junction unmatched. In DNA form, the CDR3 reads TGTGCCAGCAGACTCACTAGCGCCGGGGAGCTGTTTTTT. Translated, it gives CASRLTSAGELFF.

V gene TRBV5-1 combines with J gene TRBJ2-5; D is possibly TRBD1 (7 bases). The CDR3 loop spans 16 amino acids. The V end was cut by 4 bases, the J end by 2 bases, with 18 bases between. Per the germline V gene, CDR1 is SGHRS and CDR2 is YFSETQ. The CDR3 coding sequence is TGCGCCAGCAGCGGGGGGACAGCCCAGGGGCAAGAGACCCAGTACTTC. It codes for CASSGGTAQGQETQYF.

J is TRBJ2-5 and V is TRBV20-1, with D hard to call. CDR3 length equals 15 residues. The V and J ends lost 0 bases and 7 bases respectively, with 18 bases between them. Per germline, CDR1 DFQATT and CDR2 SNEGSKA (reference sequence). The CDR3 is CSAREGFLGSGTQYF. CDR3 in DNA: TGCAGTGCTAGAGAAGGATTCCTGGGGTCAGGGACCCAGTACTTC.

This clonotype has a handful of counts. This chain links TRBV9 with TRBJ2-5, with 9 bases lining up with TRBD2. The CDR3 extends over 14 amino acids. CDR1 SGDLS and CDR2 YYNGEE come from the germline V gene. J gave up 1 base and V 7 bases, and 5 bases lay outside the gene matches. CDR3 DNA: TGTGCCAGCGGGCTAGCGGGGACCCAAGAGACCCAGTACTTC. It codes for CASGLAGTQETQYF.

This clonotype was detected only a few times. The chain couples TRBV12-3 or TRBV12-4 to TRBJ1-2; D gene ambiguous. Deletions cut 8 bases from V and 8 bases from J, with 15 bases between. This CDR3 spans 12 amino acids. CDR3 nucleotides: TGTGCCAGCGGGAGGAAGTATGAAGGCTACACCTTC. The encoded protein is CASGRKYEGYTF.

This clonotype was observed a handful of times. V gene TRBV18 combines with J gene TRBJ1-5; D gene unclear. The CDR3 length is 17 residues. Germline loops: CDR1 KGHSH, CDR2 LQKENI. The germline V and J ends were trimmed by 2 bases and 7 bases, with 21 bases remaining between them. The CDR3 here is CASSPSLLGGPGQPQHF. CDR3 sequence (DNA): TGTGCCAGCTCACCATCGCTTTTGGGTGGCCCCGGGCAGCCCCAGCATTTT.

This chain links TRBV15 with TRBJ2-5; D is possibly TRBD1 or TRBD2 (5 bases each). The CDR3 length is 13 residues. Trimming took off 4 bases at V and 5 bases at J, with 11 bases between the two ends. Per the germline V gene, CDR1 is LNHNV and CDR2 is YYDKDF (reference sequence). CDR3 DNA: TGTGCCACCAGCACAGGGAGTCTGGAGACCCAGTACTTC. This translates into CATSTGSLETQYF.

The rearrangement links TRBV29-1 to TRBJ2-5; D remains unclear. There are 12 residues in the CDR3. V lost 7 bases to trimming and J lost 3 bases, with 12 bases between them. Germline CDR1 reads SQVTM; CDR2 reads ANQGSEA. CDR3 residues: CSAKPSKETQYF. For the CDR3, the DNA is TGCAGCGCAAAGCCGTCCAAAGAGACCCAGTACTTC. Using reference TRBV29-1 and TRBJ2-5 for the parts outside the CDR3, the full variable domain is SAVISQKPSRDICQRGTSLTIQCQVDSQVTMMFWYRQQPGQSLTLIATANQGSEATYESGFVIDKFPISRPNLTFSTLTVSNMSPEDSSIYLCSAKPSKETQYFGPGTRLLVL.

The genes are TRBV20-1 and TRBJ1-5, with D hard to call. The CDR3 runs 12 residues. Germline V gene lookup returns CDR1 DFQATT and CDR2 SNEGSKA (reference sequence). V was clipped by 6 bases and J by 4 bases, with 10 bases between them. For the CDR3, the DNA is TGCAGTGCCCTAACGGTGAATCAGCCCCAGCATTTT. Its translation: CSALTVNQPQHF.

The CDR3 region is CASSSPGGVTEAFF. The CDR3, as DNA: TGCGCCAGCAGCTCCCCAGGGGGAGTCACTGAAGCTTTCTTT. V gene TRBV5-1 combines with J gene TRBJ1-1, with TRBD1 identical over 7 bases. The junction had 6 bases not matched to a gene; V was cut back by 3 bases and J by 4 bases. The germline V gene encodes CDR1 SGHRS and CDR2 YFSETQ. The CDR3 sequence is 14 residues long. The entire variable domain, with the rest obtained from reference TRBV5-1 and TRBJ1-1, is as follows: KAGVTQTPRYLIKTRGQQVTLSCSPISGHRSVSWYQQTPGQGLQFLFEYFSETQRNKGNFPGRFSGRQFSNSRSEMNVSTLELGDSALYLCASSSPGGVTEAFFGQGTRLTVV.

This clonotype was picked up a small number of times. The V call is TRBV12-3 or TRBV12-4, the J call TRBJ2-1; the match to TRBD2 covers 15 bases. This CDR3 spans 16 amino acids. V shed 1 base, J shed 6 bases, and the junction held 1 base outside the gene matches. CDR3 coding DNA: TGTGCCAGCAGTTTAGGGACTAGCGGGAGGGCCAATGAGCAGTTCTTC. Translating it yields CASSLGTSGRANEQFF.

The V gene is TRBV20-1, the J gene TRBJ1-5, with D possibly being TRBD1 (6 bases). The CDR3 covers 15 residues. The V end was cut by 2 bases, the J end by 2 bases, with 13 bases between. Germline assignment: CDR1 DFQATT and CDR2 SNEGSKA (reference sequence). The CDR3 sequence: CSARPAGAGNQPQHF. For the CDR3, the DNA is TGCAGTGCTAGACCGGCAGGGGCTGGCAATCAGCCCCAGCATTTT.

The chain links TRBV5-1 to TRBJ2-6; possibly TRBD2 for D (6 bases). The germline gives CDR1 SGHRS, CDR2 YFSETQ. V lost 7 bases and J lost 0, with 17 bases in between. The CDR3 consists of 17 residues. CDR3 bases: TGCGCCAGCGTGCGTGGGGTCGGGAGCTCTGGGGCCAACGTCCTGACTTTC. Encoded protein: CASVRGVGSSGANVLTF.

A few counts support this clonotype. This rearrangement joins TRBV5-1 to TRBJ1-1; D not resolved. Trimming shortened V by 5 bases and J by 0 bases, and 23 bases separated the two germline ends. This CDR3 is built from 18 residues. Germline V gives CDR1 SGHRS, CDR2 YFSETQ. The CDR3 DNA is TGCGCCAGCAGTAGGCTTACAGATCGAATTCCCATGAACACTGAAGCTTTCTTT. It yields the protein CASSRLTDRIPMNTEAFF.

This chain uses TRBV20-1 with TRBJ2-3; 9 nucleotides agree with TRBD2. The CDR3 extends over 16 amino acids. Trimming at V came to 3 bases and at J to 5 bases, leaving 12 bases not matched to a gene. Germline values: CDR1 DFQATT, CDR2 SNEGSKA (reference sequence). CDR3 sequence: CSASWLIAGAGDTQYF. The CDR3, as DNA: TGCAGTGCTAGTTGGCTAATAGCGGGAGCTGGAGATACGCAGTATTTT.

This rearrangement joins TRBV10-3 to TRBJ1-4; 10 bases line up with TRBD1. This CDR3 spans 16 amino acids. Germline lookup yields CDR1 ENHRY and CDR2 SYGVKD. The ends lost 5 bases at V and 7 bases at J; junction bases unmatched: 10. The DNA for the CDR3 is TGTGCCATCAGTAATCAGACAGGGGGCGGTTTTGAAAAACTGTTTTTT. It translates to CAISNQTGGGFEKLFF.

V is TRBV6-2 or TRBV6-3 and J is TRBJ2-7; D is perhaps TRBD2 (5 bases). The CDR3 extends over 16 amino acids. Germline CDR1 MNHEY, CDR2 SVGEGT. The germline V and J ends were trimmed by 0 bases and 2 bases, with 14 bases remaining between them. The chain's CDR3 is CASSYSLGEPTYEQYF. DNA of the CDR3: TGTGCCAGCAGTTACTCTCTTGGGGAGCCGACCTACGAGCAGTACTTC.

The V call is TRBV12-3 or TRBV12-4, the J call TRBJ2-7, with 9 bases lining up with TRBD1. V shed 6 bases, J shed 4 bases, and the junction held 10 bases outside the gene matches. The CDR3 loop spans 15 amino acids. The CDR3: CASSKPGQGSYEQYF. The DNA for the CDR3 is TGTGCCAGCAGCAAACCGGGACAGGGCTCTTACGAGCAGTACTTC.